These 30 T cell receptor beta chains were all obtained from the same sample, sequenced in a study of shared clonotypes between healthy human individuals. Only CD45RO-negative cells positively selected for CCR7 counted as naive CD8 cells, so terminally differentiated effector memory CD45RA+ cells were excluded. Produced via immunoSEQ multiplex PCR; TCRdb's table is partial and in-frame only. The sample includes 750,000 to 1,000,000 clones, nearly 95% of them seen just once. The material sequenced was naive CD8+ T cells sorted from blood. The source is a young man in good health.

The chain recombines TRBV5-1 with TRBJ2-1, with 9 positions matching TRBD1. The CDR3 extends over 13 amino acids. Germline V gene lookup returns CDR1 SGHRS and CDR2 YFSETQ. Trimming took 3 bases from V and 6 from J; bases not matched to a gene: 1. In nucleotides, the CDR3 is TGCGCCAGCAGCTCGGGACAGGGCAATGAGCAGTTCTTC. Translating gives CASSSGQGNEQFF. Supplemented by reference TRBV5-1 and TRBJ2-1, the full variable domain reads KAGVTQTPRYLIKTRGQQVTLSCSPISGHRSVSWYQQTPGQGLQFLFEYFSETQRNKGNFPGRFSGRQFSNSRSEMNVSTLELGDSALYLCASSSGQGNEQFFGPGTRLTVL.

The count of this clone is one. V is TRBV30 and J is TRBJ1-2, with D possibly TRBD1 on 6 matching bases. V lost 4 bases, J lost 7 bases, and 22 bases lay in between. This CDR3 comprises 15 residues. Looked up from germline, CDR1 is GTSNPN and CDR2 is SVGIG (reference sequence). The CDR3 region is CAWIRATGLLGGYTF. The CDR3 bases are TGTGCCTGGATTCGAGCCACAGGGCTCTTAGGTGGCTACACCTTC. Together with reference TRBV30 and TRBJ1-2, the CDR3 gives the full variable domain: SQTIHQWPATLVQPVGSPLSLECTVEGTSNPNLYWYRQAAGRGLQLLFYSVGIGQISSEVPQNLSASRPQDRQFILSSKKLLLSDSGFYLCAWIRATGLLGGYTFGSGTRLTVV.

The rearrangement uses TRBV7-9 and TRBJ2-1; D ambiguous. The CDR3 runs 15 residues. The V gene lost 0 bases and the J gene lost 3 bases, with 9 bases spanning the gap. The germline CDR1 and CDR2 sequences are SEHNR and FQNEAQ (reference sequence). As DNA, the CDR3 is TGTGCCAGCAGCTTAGCGCTAACGAGCTACAATGAGCAGTTCTTC. This encodes CASSLALTSYNEQFF.

This chain's CDR3 is CASSQERVGELFF. CDR3 DNA sequence: TGCGCCAGCAGTCAAGAGCGGGTCGGGGAGCTGTTTTTT. The chain has TRBV10-2 and TRBJ2-2, with D possibly being TRBD2 (6 bases). The V end lost 5 bases, the J end lost 7 bases, and 11 bases lay between the germline ends. Germline CDR1 and CDR2: WSHSY and SAAADI. The CDR3 has 13 residues.

Turning to this clone: The sample contains more than one DNA sequence encoding this CDR3. The chain recombines TRBV7-9 with TRBJ2-7; 10 bases are shared with TRBD2. Per germline, CDR1 SEHNR and CDR2 FQNEAQ (reference sequence). The ends lost 1 base at V and 3 bases at J; junction bases unmatched: 0. CDR3 length: 14 amino acids. CDR3 sequence reads: CASSLGLAGYEQYF. The CDR3, as DNA: TGTGCCAGCAGCTTAGGACTAGCGGGCTACGAGCAGTACTTC.

The rearrangement joins TRBV10-1 to TRBJ2-2; a possible D gene is TRBD1 (6 bases). The CDR3 loop spans 16 amino acids. The germline CDR1 and CDR2 sequences are WNHNN and SYGVQD (reference sequence). V was shortened by 0 bases and J by 4 bases, with 12 bases between the two germline ends. The CDR3, as DNA: TGCGCCAGCAGTGAGTCGATTCCCAGGGGCACCGGGGAGCTGTTTTTT. Amino acids: CASSESIPRGTGELFF.

In DNA, the CDR3 is TGTGCCAGCAGCTTGGTCGCGGGGAGCGAATCCGAGCAGTACTTC. It is translated as CASSLVAGSESEQYF. This chain uses TRBV5-6 with TRBJ2-7; D is perhaps TRBD2 (6 bases). There are 15 residues in the CDR3. Trimming took 0 bases from V and 6 from J, leaving 16 bases between them. Germline values: CDR1 SGHDT, CDR2 YYEEEE.

J is TRBJ2-7 and V is TRBV2; D is undetermined. CDR3 size: 13 residues. Per germline, CDR1 SNHLY and CDR2 FYNNEI. Trimming left V 1 base short and J 3 bases short, with 7 bases between. CDR3 nucleotides: TGTGCCAGCAGTGAAGGGCTGGGCTACGAGCAGTACTTC. Protein: CASSEGLGYEQYF.

The chain combines TRBV30 with TRBJ2-5; D gene unclear. V was trimmed by 0 bases and J by 0 bases, leaving 8 bases between them. Germline V CDR1 and CDR2: GTSNPN, SVGIG (reference sequence). The CDR3 totals 14 residues. CDR3 sequence: CAWSVGRDQETQYF. The CDR3 DNA reads TGTGCCTGGAGTGTAGGCCGGGACCAAGAGACCCAGTACTTC.

This sequence joins TRBV14 and TRBJ2-5; D is unclear. CDR1 and CDR2 (germline): SGHDN, FVKESK. The CDR3 sequence is 12 residues long. The germline V and J ends were trimmed by 4 bases and 6 bases, with 9 bases remaining between them. The CDR3 DNA reads TGTGCCAGCAGCCCACTTGGACAGACCCAGTACTTC. This translates into CASSPLGQTQYF.

This rearrangement joins TRBV7-6 to TRBJ2-7, with 10 bases aligning to TRBD2. The CDR3 loop spans 16 amino acids. Germline V lookup: CDR1 SGHVS, CDR2 FNYEAQ. The ends lost 4 bases at V and 5 bases at J; junction bases unmatched: 11. CDR3 amino acids: CASSSSAGGQYHEQYF. The CDR3 bases are TGTGCCAGCAGCTCCTCAGCGGGAGGGCAGTACCACGAGCAGTACTTC.

This clone was picked up one time. The chain has TRBV7-8 and TRBJ1-5, with 7 bases aligning to TRBD1. The CDR3 spans 14 residues. Germline V CDR1 and CDR2: SGHVS, FQNEAQ. V lost 7 bases to trimming and J lost 5 bases; unmatched junction nucleotides: 8. Here the CDR3 reads CASTLRGLDQPQHF. The CDR3 region has the DNA TGTGCCAGCACCCTAAGGGGGCTTGATCAGCCCCAGCATTTT.

The chain joins TRBV4-1 to TRBJ2-2, with D tentatively TRBD1 (5 bases). The CDR3 covers 14 residues. V was pared by 4 bases and J by 1 base, with 7 bases between. Germline V gene sequence: CDR1 MGHRA, CDR2 YSYEKL. CDR3 sequence reads: CASSLQENTGELFF. CDR3 sequence (DNA): TGCGCCAGCAGCCTACAGGAGAACACCGGGGAGCTGTTTTTT.

This sequence joins TRBV6-4 and TRBJ2-3; 8 bases are shared with TRBD1. Germline V gene sequence: CDR1 MRHNA, CDR2 SNTAGT. This CDR3 contains 16 residues. Trimming cost V 5 bases and J 2 bases; bases outside gene matches: 9. The CDR3 loop is CASSLNRGWDTDTQYF. The CDR3 coding sequence is TGTGCCAGCAGTCTGAACAGGGGGTGGGACACAGATACGCAGTATTTT.

The chain joins TRBV11-2 to TRBJ2-7, with D tentatively TRBD2 (6 bases). The CDR3 spans 16 residues. The germline CDR1 and CDR2 sequences are SGHAT and FQNNGV. Trimming shortened V by 1 base and J by 3 bases, and 16 bases separated the two germline ends. The CDR3 coding sequence is TGTGCCAGCAGCTTAGGGCGGGAAGGAGGCTACTACGAGCAGTACTTC. It yields the protein CASSLGREGGYYEQYF.

This chain uses TRBV5-1 with TRBJ2-1; 9 bases match TRBD1. The CDR3 runs to 17 residues. V lost 0 bases and J lost 4; bases outside the gene matches: 8. From germline, CDR1 is SGHRS and CDR2 YFSETQ. The CDR3 DNA follows: TGCGCCAGCAGCTTGGTGTTGCTAGGACAGGGGTACAATGAGCAGTTCTTC. Translating it yields CASSLVLLGQGYNEQFF.

V usage is TRBV10-2 and J usage is TRBJ1-1; maybe TRBD1 (5 bases). CDR1 is WSHSY and CDR2 is SAAADI in the germline V gene. Trimming cost V 3 bases and J 0 bases, with 11 bases left between them. This CDR3 region has 15 residues. The CDR3 sequence is CASSDPAGVNTEAFF. In DNA, the CDR3 is TGCGCCAGCAGTGACCCGGCGGGGGTGAACACTGAAGCTTTCTTT.

The CDR3 nucleotides read TGCGCCAGCAGCTTGGCCTTTGTGCTAGCGGTTTACAATGAGCAGTTCTTC. As protein: CASSLAFVLAVYNEQFF. The chain couples TRBV5-1 to TRBJ2-1, with 7 bases matching TRBD2. This CDR3 has 17 residues. With 0 bases clipped from V and 4 bases from J, the junction kept 10 bases outside the gene matches. CDR1 is SGHRS, CDR2 YFSETQ, per germline.

CDR3: CASSQGQGGNTDTQYF. The CDR3 nucleotides read TGTGCCAGCTCGCAAGGACAGGGGGGTAACACAGATACGCAGTATTTT. The chain uses TRBV18 and TRBJ2-3, with 10 bases that match TRBD1. The CDR3 totals 16 residues. The germline CDR1 and CDR2 sequences are KGHSH and LQKENI. The trim removed 6 bases at V and 2 bases at J, leaving 8 bases unmatched.

The chain combines TRBV4-1 with TRBJ1-5; maybe TRBD1 (5 bases). V lost 1 base and J lost 5, with 9 bases in between. CDR3 length equals 14 residues. Germline CDR1 and CDR2: MGHRA and YSYEKL. The CDR3 protein is CASSQGPGDQPQHF. The CDR3, as DNA: TGCGCCAGCAGCCAAGGTCCGGGGGATCAGCCCCAGCATTTT.

This chain links TRBV4-2 with TRBJ1-3; TRBD1 is a possible D gene (5 bases). The V gene lost 2 bases and the J gene lost 0 bases, with 11 bases spanning the gap. CDR3 length: 16 residues. Germline V gene sequence: CDR1 LGHNA, CDR2 YNFKEQ. The CDR3 spells CASSQRDSLSGNTIYF. As DNA, the CDR3 is TGTGCCAGCAGCCAACGAGACAGCCTCTCTGGAAACACCATATATTTT.

This chain joins TRBV7-9 and TRBJ2-5, with TRBD1 matching over 7 bases. CDR1 and CDR2 from the germline V gene are SEHNR and FQNEAQ (reference sequence). Germline trimming cut 4 bases from V and 5 bases from J; bases unmatched to any gene: 4. This CDR3 comprises 13 residues. Here the CDR3 reads CASSSWTGETQYF. The CDR3 nucleotides are TGTGCCAGCAGCTCCTGGACAGGCGAGACCCAGTACTTC.

This clone was counted a few times. V gene TRBV4-1 combines with J gene TRBJ1-4; D perhaps matches TRBD1 (6 bases). Trimming left V 3 bases short and J 3 bases short, with 17 bases between. Germline V gene data show CDR1 as MGHRA and CDR2 as YSYEKL. This CDR3 comprises 17 residues. This CDR3 reads CASSHPRGGASNEKLFF. The CDR3, as DNA: TGCGCCAGCAGCCATCCTAGGGGGGGCGCGTCTAATGAAAAACTGTTTTTT.

The chain uses TRBV9 and TRBJ2-7; TRBD2 agrees at 10 bases. Germline CDR1 and CDR2: SGDLS and YYNGEE. The CDR3 consists of 16 residues. V gave up 0 bases and J gave up 3 bases; unmatched junction bases: 6. The CDR3 coding sequence is TGTGCCAGCAGCGTAGGTGATCTAGCGGGAGACTACGAGCAGTACTTC. This sequence encodes CASSVGDLAGDYEQYF. The full variable domain, with the rest looked up from reference TRBV9 and TRBJ2-7, is DSGVTQTPKHLITATGQRVTLRCSPRSGDLSVYWYQQSLDQGLQFLIQYYNGEERAKGNILERFSAQQFPDLHSELNLSSLELGDSALYFCASSVGDLAGDYEQYFGPGTRLTVT.

The chain couples TRBV27 to TRBJ1-2; D call uncertain. Germline CDR1 reads MNHEY; CDR2 reads SMNVEV (reference sequence). This CDR3 is 15 amino acids long. Between the trimmed V and J ends, which lost 0 bases and 2 bases, there was a span of 10 bases. CDR3: CASSLSIFGNYGYTF. DNA for the CDR3: TGTGCCAGCAGTTTATCGATTTTCGGAAACTATGGCTACACCTTC.

The genes are TRBV2 and TRBJ1-5; D gene unclear. Trimming left V 8 bases short and J 0 bases short, with 11 bases between. CDR1 and CDR2 (germline): SNHLY, FYNNEI. This CDR3 has 14 amino acids. This CDR3 is CASGGSNSNQPQHF. DNA of the CDR3: TGTGCCAGCGGCGGCAGCAATAGCAATCAGCCCCAGCATTTT.

The chain joins TRBV5-6 to TRBJ2-2; possibly TRBD2 for D (5 bases). Between the trimmed V and J ends, which lost 3 bases and 3 bases, there was a span of 15 bases. This CDR3 region has 16 residues. The germline V gene has CDR1 SGHDT and CDR2 YYEEEE. CDR3 nucleotide sequence: TGTGCCAGCAGCTCTGACGTGGCCGGGGACACCGGGGAGCTGTTTTTT. It encodes CASSSDVAGDTGELFF.

The genes are TRBV5-1 and TRBJ2-3, with D possibly called TRBD1 or TRBD2 (6 bases each). Germline CDR1 reads SGHRS; CDR2 reads YFSETQ. The CDR3 contains 16 residues. V shed 1 base and J shed 2 bases, with 14 bases lying between them. The CDR3 DNA reads TGCGCCAGCAGCTTGTTGGGGGGCGAGGCCACAGATACGCAGTATTTT. This gives the protein CASSLLGGEATDTQYF.

The chain carries TRBV18 and TRBJ1-5; possibly TRBD1 for D (5 bases). The CDR3 is 14 amino acids. Per the germline V gene, CDR1 is KGHSH and CDR2 is LQKENI. V was pared by 3 bases and J by 6 bases, with 12 bases between. This CDR3 reads CASSPYPGTQPQHF. The DNA of the CDR3 is TGTGCCAGCTCACCTTATCCGGGGACTCAGCCCCAGCATTTT. The variable domain in full, completed from reference TRBV18 and TRBJ1-5, reads NAGVMQNPRHLVRRRGQEARLRCSPMKGHSHVYWYRQLPEEGLKFMVYLQKENIIDESGMPKERFSAEFPKEGPSILRIQQVVRGDSAAYFCASSPYPGTQPQHFGDGTRLSIL.

CDR3 protein: CAVTGTGGYYEQYF. As DNA, the CDR3 is TGTGCTGTCACCGGGACAGGGGGCTACTACGAGCAGTACTTC. The rearrangement links TRBV6-5 to TRBJ2-7, with 12 nucleotides matching TRBD1. This CDR3 spans 14 amino acids. CDR1 MNHEY and CDR2 SVGAGI come from the germline V gene.